Listed here are 19 T cell receptor beta chains from one sample, sequenced in a study of blood T cell repertoires in COVID-19. Assay: immunoSEQ multiplex PCR; the TCRdb copy retains only in-frame clones and omits some. The sample includes some 120,000 clones, just over 70% of them seen just once. Sequencing was carried out using peripheral blood. These receptor sequences come from a human donor with acute or convalescent COVID-19. The donor label of this sample is uncertain.

The V call is TRBV13, the J call TRBJ2-1, with unresolved D. V lost 2 bases and J 3 bases, leaving 8 bases between the germline ends. Germline V CDR1 and CDR2: PRHDT, FYEKMQ (reference sequence). The CDR3 contains 14 residues. This CDR3 reads CASSLNTIYNEQFF. The CDR3 DNA is TGTGCCAGCAGCTTAAACACGATCTACAATGAGCAGTTCTTC.

This rearrangement joins TRBV5-1 to TRBJ1-6; 7 nucleotides line up with TRBD1. The CDR3 consists of 16 residues. The germline V gene has CDR1 SGHRS and CDR2 YFSETQ. The junction had 11 bases not matched to a gene; V was cut back by 4 bases and J by 7 bases. CDR3: CASSRLGGTENSPLHF. The CDR3 region has the DNA TGCGCCAGCAGCCGCTTAGGCGGGACAGAAAATTCACCCCTCCACTTT.

The V gene is TRBV9, the J gene TRBJ1-5, with a possible D match to TRBD1 (6 bases). Germline V lookup: CDR1 SGDLS, CDR2 YYNGEE. The CDR3 loop spans 13 amino acids. The germline V and J ends were trimmed by 4 bases and 4 bases, with 9 bases remaining between them. CDR3 bases: TGTGCCAGCAGCCGCGACAGGAATCAGCCCCAGCATTTT. It yields the protein CASSRDRNQPQHF. The full variable domain, completed using reference TRBV9 and TRBJ1-5, is DSGVTQTPKHLITATGQRVTLRCSPRSGDLSVYWYQQSLDQGLQFLIQYYNGEERAKGNILERFSAQQFPDLHSELNLSSLELGDSALYFCASSRDRNQPQHFGDGTRLSIL.

This clone was observed a few times. The rearrangement links TRBV5-6 to TRBJ2-3; TRBD1 is a possible D gene (6 bases). The CDR3 has 13 residues. CDR1 is SGHDT, CDR2 YYEEEE, per germline. V was pared by 5 bases and J by 6 bases, with 13 bases between. CDR3 bases: TGTGCCAGCAGTAGGACAGAGGCCGATACGCAGTATTTT. Protein sequence: CASSRTEADTQYF.

The chain couples TRBV7-2 to TRBJ2-6; 9 nucleotides agree with TRBD2. The junction had 9 bases not matched to a gene; V was cut back by 5 bases and J by 1 base. This CDR3 is 18 amino acids long. Germline CDR1 and CDR2: SGHTA and FQGNSA. The CDR3 DNA follows: TGTGCCAGCAGCCCAAAAAGCGGGGGGCCATCTGGGGCCAACGTCCTGACTTTC. Its protein is CASSPKSGGPSGANVLTF.

This chain connects TRBV15 to TRBJ1-2; tentatively, D is TRBD1 (5 bases). CDR1 and CDR2 from the germline V gene are LNHNV and YYDKDF (reference sequence). The CDR3 has 13 residues. Trimming removed 6 bases at V and 8 bases at J, with 16 bases between. The CDR3 region is CATRTVTLRGYTF. The CDR3 nucleotides read TGTGCCACCAGGACAGTGACGTTACGGGGCTACACCTTC.

V is TRBV6-5 and J is TRBJ1-6, with TRBD1 matching over 7 bases. The J segment lost 15 bases and the V segment lost 7 bases, leaving 12 bases of the junction unmatched. Germline V gives CDR1 MNHEY, CDR2 SVGAGI. This CDR3 comprises 13 residues. CDR3 protein: CASKRVGGSHLHF. The CDR3 DNA reads TGTGCCAGCAAAAGGGTAGGGGGCTCTCACCTCCACTTT.

The chain has TRBV30 and TRBJ1-5; a possible D gene is TRBD1 (5 bases). The ends were cut back, 1 base at V and 3 bases at J, with 10 bases in the middle. This CDR3 is built from 14 residues. Germline CDR1 GTSNPN, CDR2 SVGIG (reference sequence). CDR3 nucleotides: TGTGCCTGGAGTGGCGGACACCTCAATCAGCCCCAGCATTTT. Protein sequence: CAWSGGHLNQPQHF.

The chain has TRBV28 and TRBJ1-1; maybe TRBD1 (5 bases). With 3 bases removed from V and 1 base from J, the gap between germline ends came to 27 bases. In germline, CDR1 is MDHEN, CDR2 SYDVKM. The CDR3 consists of 20 residues. DNA for the CDR3: TGTGCCAGCAGTTTGGGCCTAGGGCAGGGAGGGACTCATTGGAACACTGAAGCTTTCTTT. It specifies CASSLGLGQGGTHWNTEAFF. Full variable domain (missing parts from reference TRBV28 and TRBJ1-1): DVKVTQSSRYLVKRTGEKVFLECVQDMDHENMFWYRQDPGLGLRLIYFSYDVKMKEKGDIPEGYSVSREKKERFSLILESASTNQTSMYLCASSLGLGQGGTHWNTEAFFGQGTRLTVV.

The chain carries TRBV6-1 and TRBJ2-3; 7 nucleotides match TRBD2. V trimming: 2 bases; J trimming: 7 bases; junction bases outside the gene matches: 15. The CDR3 runs to 17 residues. Germline assignment: CDR1 MNHNS and CDR2 SASEGT. The CDR3 spells CASSEWKAAGFPNTQYF. In DNA form, the CDR3 reads TGTGCCAGCAGTGAATGGAAGGCAGCGGGGTTTCCAAATACGCAGTATTTT.

The count of this clone is one. The chain recombines TRBV13 with TRBJ2-7; TRBD1 is a possible D gene (6 bases). CDR1 and CDR2 (germline): PRHDT, FYEKMQ (reference sequence). Trimming cost V 5 bases and J 1 base, with 15 bases left between them. The length of the CDR3 is 15 residues. The CDR3 spells CASSTWTVPSYEQYF. The CDR3 nucleotides read TGTGCCAGCAGCACGTGGACAGTACCATCCTACGAGCAGTACTTC.

V usage is TRBV7-2 and J usage is TRBJ2-5, with D possibly matching TRBD2 (6 bases). V dropped 4 bases and J dropped 4 bases, with 10 bases sitting between them. The CDR3 has 13 residues. CDR1 is SGHTA, CDR2 FQGNSA, per germline. CDR3 sequence reads: CASSSGTAETQYF. The DNA for the CDR3 is TGTGCCAGCAGCTCGGGGACTGCAGAGACCCAGTACTTC.

The CDR3 spells CASSLAGIQYF. DNA for the CDR3: TGTGCCAGCAGTTTGGCAGGGATTCAGTACTTC. The chain carries TRBV28 and TRBJ2-4; maybe TRBD1 (5 bases). There are 11 residues in the CDR3. Per germline, CDR1 MDHEN and CDR2 SYDVKM. Trimming stripped 3 bases from V and 10 bases from J, with 7 bases between.

This sequence joins TRBV30 and TRBJ2-7; the match to TRBD1 covers 7 bases. V shed 2 bases and J 3 bases; nucleotides not matched to a gene: 4. The CDR3 totals 13 residues. Germline CDR1 is GTSNPN and CDR2 is SVGIG (reference sequence). The CDR3 nucleotides are TGTGCCTGGAGTCTTGGACAGGTCTACGAGCAGTACTTC. Translated, it gives CAWSLGQVYEQYF.

The chain combines TRBV4-1 with TRBJ2-3; possibly TRBD1 for D (5 bases). Per the germline V gene, CDR1 is MGHRA and CDR2 is YSYEKL. V lost 0 bases and J lost 8, with 9 bases in between. This CDR3 is built from 13 residues. The CDR3: CASSQDRGFTQYF. In nucleotides, the CDR3 is TGCGCCAGCAGCCAAGATAGGGGATTTACGCAGTATTTT.

The chain carries TRBV11-2 and TRBJ2-3; 7 bases map to TRBD2. This CDR3 comprises 13 residues. V trimming: 1 base; J trimming: 10 bases; junction bases outside the gene matches: 5. CDR1 is SGHAT, CDR2 FQNNGV, per germline. In DNA, the CDR3 is TGTGCCAGCAGCTTAGGGGGAGGGTACGCGCAGTATTTT. Amino acid sequence: CASSLGGGYAQYF.

Comments on this clone: In the same sample, other DNA sequences code for this CDR3. The chain uses TRBV5-1 and TRBJ1-3; TRBD1 might be the D (5 bases). V dropped 1 base and J dropped 4 bases, with 6 bases sitting between them. Germline assignment: CDR1 SGHRS and CDR2 YFSETQ. The CDR3 loop spans 13 amino acids. CDR3 sequence: CASSLRQGNTIYF. The DNA for the CDR3 is TGCGCCAGCAGCTTGCGACAGGGAAACACCATATATTTT.

The rearrangement uses TRBV7-6 and TRBJ2-1, with 7 bases that match TRBD1. Germline V lookup: CDR1 SGHVS, CDR2 FNYEAQ. V lost 0 bases, J lost 3 bases, and 8 bases stayed unmatched. The CDR3 runs to 17 residues. The CDR3 region is CASSLAHGAGGYNEQFF. The CDR3 nucleotides read TGTGCCAGCAGCTTAGCCCACGGGGCAGGGGGCTACAATGAGCAGTTCTTC.

Only one count was recorded for this clone. The CDR3 region is CASSKQGGEAFF. The CDR3 DNA reads as TGTGCCAGTAGTAAACAGGGGGGTGAAGCTTTCTTT. V is TRBV19 and J is TRBJ1-1; TRBD1 agrees at 8 bases. The junction had 2 bases not matched to a gene; V was cut back by 4 bases and J by 7 bases. CDR3 length: 12 amino acids. The V gene's germline CDR1 is LNHDA and CDR2 SQIVND (reference sequence).